This is a list of T cell receptor beta chains from one sample in a study of shared clonotypes between healthy human individuals. The repertoire was sequenced with immunoSEQ multiplex PCR; TCRdb's copy has only in-frame clones and lacks some. This table holds around 1.6 million clones, approximately 98% found once. Material: naive CD4+ T cells sorted from blood. The receptors come from a man aged 25 to 45 in good health. The CDR3 runs from the conserved cysteine through the conserved F or W. D genes are given only for firm matches.

d_call	cdr3_length	v_call	j_call	cdr3_aa
TRBD2	14	TRBV9	TRBJ2-1	CASGRLAGNNEQFF
-	12	TRBV21-1	TRBJ2-5	CASRRVGETQYF
-	16	TRBV5-4	TRBJ1-1	CASTPNSGQINTEAFF
-	17	TRBV5-1	TRBJ1-3	CASSPTGTAYSGNTIYF
-	11	TRBV20-1	TRBJ1-5	CSARVGEPQHF
TRBD2	15	TRBV7-3	TRBJ2-3	CASSLSGSGADTQYF
TRBD2	14	TRBV7-2	TRBJ2-1	CASQTSRNYNEQFF
-	13	TRBV9	TRBJ1-2	CASEGGVNYGYTF
-	19	TRBV12-2	TRBJ2-3	CASRLVLAGGFRDTDTQYF
-	12	TRBV6-1	TRBJ1-1	CASRYANTEAFF
-	14	TRBV7-8	TRBJ1-1	CASRPTEMNTEAFF
-	13	TRBV28	TRBJ2-4	CASSLWLENIQYF
TRBD2	16	TRBV7-2	TRBJ2-1	CASSPLRLAGSDEQFF
TRBD2	16	TRBV29-1	TRBJ2-5	CSVETPSGRARETQYF
TRBD1	15	TRBV7-3	TRBJ2-5	CASSISGQGGETQYF
TRBD2	15	TRBV5-4	TRBJ2-7	CASSLRVGGSVEQYF
-	13	TRBV9	TRBJ2-7	CASSVVPGHEQYF
-	17	TRBV18	TRBJ2-3	CASSALKGLPYTDTQYF
-	12	TRBV18	-	CASSPGSHEQYF
TRBD1	14	TRBV9	TRBJ2-3	CASGQGSSTDTQYF
-	13	TRBV6-1	TRBJ2-3	CASSEQRGDTQYF
TRBD1	13	TRBV27	TRBJ1-1	CASSWTGNTEAFF
TRBD2	16	TRBV7-2	TRBJ2-2	CASSLITSGRRGELFF
-	11	TRBV30	TRBJ2-7	CACGGLYEQYF
-	14	TRBV7-8	TRBJ2-3	CASSWRAAPDTQYF
-	15	TRBV18	TRBJ1-5	CASSGTRGFNQPQHF
-	13	TRBV9	TRBJ1-2	CASSVTGTRGYTF
-	14	TRBV19	TRBJ1-1	CASSRGGGNTEAFF
-	11	TRBV5-1	TRBJ2-7	CASSRDDEQYF
TRBD1	15	TRBV6-1	TRBJ1-2	CASSERQGATYGYTF
-	14	TRBV6-6	TRBJ1-1	CASSPVQGSTEAFF
-	15	TRBV5-1	TRBJ2-3	CASSGRGWGTDTQYF
TRBD1	14	TRBV5-1	TRBJ1-2	CASSLRQGDYGYTF
-	17	TRBV5-6	TRBJ1-1	CASSPPWGGGGRTEAFF
TRBD2	17	TRBV5-8	TRBJ2-7	CASSLAPLAGHSYEQYF
TRBD2	15	TRBV9	TRBJ2-1	CASSVRAGEGNEQFF
-	12	TRBV18	TRBJ2-5	CASSPGGETQYF
TRBD2	14	TRBV5-1	TRBJ2-3	CASSLTSGTDTQYF
-	12	TRBV19	TRBJ2-5	CASSGGGETQYF
-	14	TRBV2	TRBJ2-3	CASKVGAATDTQYF
-	15	TRBV10-1	TRBJ2-7	CASSEYVGGGYEQYF
-	14	TRBV10-1	TRBJ1-4	CASRAGTDNEKLFF
TRBD2	16	TRBV7-2	TRBJ2-5	CASSLYRTSGQETQYF
-	14	TRBV9	TRBJ2-6	CASMRSSGANVLTF
TRBD2	14	TRBV5-1	TRBJ2-3	CASSVLAGDDTQYF
TRBD1	14	TRBV7-2	TRBJ2-1	CANPRQGLSNEQFF
-	14	TRBV25-1	TRBJ2-7	CASSDDGGSYEQYF
TRBD2	13	TRBV6-1	TRBJ2-3	CASSEQREQPQYF
-	15	TRBV5-6	TRBJ1-1	CASSLVAGSEPEAFF
TRBD2	15	TRBV7-9	TRBJ2-1	CASSLFKREINEQFF
-	13	TRBV29-1	TRBJ1-1	CSVTGTLNTEAFF
TRBD2	19	TRBV7-8	TRBJ2-7	CASSLEFGRLARRPYEQYF
TRBD1	12	TRBV7-9	TRBJ1-2	CASSTGVKGYTF
-	17	TRBV11-2	TRBJ1-4	CASSLDEGKATNEKLFF